This T cell receptor beta chain appears in the sequencing data of a study of Ad26.COV2.S vaccination and SARS-CoV-2 variants. The study's findings and limits: Vaccine recipients and placebo recipients showed similar non-spike TCR breadth. Total responses of T cells may have been underestimated by the analyses of TCR breadth and depth. Reports say spike-specific CD8+ and CD4+ T cell responses covered substantial breadth after vaccination.

Notes on this clone: Its antigen is not identified.

Generated by immunoSEQ multiplex PCR, the TCRdb table keeps only in-frame clones and is missing some. The data show roughly 92,000 clones, roughly 85% seen once. Per germline, CDR1 MDHEN and CDR2 SYDVKM. Germline trimming cut 3 bases from V and 3 bases from J; bases unmatched to any gene: 4. This CDR3 is built from 14 residues. The sequences come from peripheral blood, collected after recovery from COVID-19. This rearrangement joins TRBV28 to TRBJ2-5; the match to TRBD1 covers 7 bases. This receptor was identified in a human donor who had recovered from COVID-19. CDR3 region: CASSFRDREETQYF. The CDR3 DNA sequence: TGTGCCAGCAGTTTCAGGGACAGAGAAGAGACCCAGTACTTC.